These 5 T cell receptor beta chains share one sample of origin, sequenced in a study of blood T cell repertoires in COVID-19. Sequenced by immunoSEQ multiplex PCR; TCRdb stores in-frame clones only, minus some. Among about 170,000 clones listed, roughly four fifths were seen once. Sample: peripheral blood. The source of these receptors is a man between 65 and 80 years old with active or convalescent COVID-19.

The chain links TRBV11-2 to TRBJ2-1; the D gene is possibly TRBD1 (5 bases). This CDR3 contains 14 residues. Germline V gene data show CDR1 as SGHAT and CDR2 as FQNNGV. V was pared by 1 base and J by 7 bases, with 11 bases between. The CDR3 DNA sequence: TGTGCCAGCAGCTTAGTCGCAGGGTGGAATGAGCAGTTCTTC. It codes for CASSLVAGWNEQFF.

This clone has a single count. The chain couples TRBV6-6 to TRBJ1-4, with unresolved D. The V gene's germline CDR1 is MNHNY and CDR2 SVGAGI (reference sequence). This CDR3 has 14 residues. Deletions cut 2 bases from V and 4 bases from J, with 8 bases between. CDR3 nucleotide sequence: TGTGCCAGCAGTTACGGCGGGGTTAATGAAAAACTGTTTTTT. Translated: CASSYGGVNEKLFF.

The rearrangement uses TRBV29-1 and TRBJ2-1; 9 bases fit TRBD2. Unmatched junction bases numbered 6, after V lost 3 bases and J lost 6 bases. Germline V gives CDR1 SQVTM, CDR2 ANQGSEA. The CDR3 runs to 14 residues. CDR3 DNA sequence: TGCAGCGTTGAGGGGGCTAGCGGGGCCAATGAGCAGTTCTTC. It translates to CSVEGASGANEQFF.

V and J are TRBV9 and TRBJ2-6; D might be TRBD1 (6 bases). This CDR3 region has 18 residues. CDR1 and CDR2 from the germline V gene are SGDLS and YYNGEE. The V end lost 4 bases, the J end lost 2 bases, and 19 bases lay between the germline ends. In nucleotides, the CDR3 is TGTGCCAGCAGCCCCGAAGGAACAGGGAGAACTGGGGCCAACGTCCTGACTTTC. This translates into CASSPEGTGRTGANVLTF.

The chain uses TRBV7-2 and TRBJ1-2; D not resolved. This CDR3 is 13 amino acids long. Germline lookup yields CDR1 SGHTA and CDR2 FQGNSA. V was shortened by 4 bases and J by 4 bases, with 10 bases between the two germline ends. The CDR3 nucleotides read TGTGCCAGCAGCTCGACGAGGGCCTATGGCTACACCTTC. Translating gives CASSSTRAYGYTF.